This passage covers 5 T cell receptor beta chains from one sample sequenced in a study of blood T cell repertoires in COVID-19. Data came from immunoSEQ multiplex PCR; TCRdb stores just in-frame clones and leaves some out. Counted here are 200,000 to 300,000 clones, around 85% occurring once; the ten biggest clones make up around 9.9%. Material for sequencing was peripheral blood. The source is a woman older than 75 with acute or convalescent COVID-19.

The chain has TRBV3-1 (or the pseudogene TRBV3-2) and TRBJ1-6; a weak D match, TRBD1 (6 bases). The V end lost 5 bases, the J end lost 7 bases, and 15 bases lay between the germline ends. CDR1 and CDR2 (germline): LGHDT, YNNKEL (reference sequence). There are 15 residues in the CDR3. The chain's CDR3 is CASSTRQAVNSPLHF. The DNA of the CDR3 is TGTGCCAGCAGCACCAGACAGGCGGTAAATTCACCCCTCCACTTT.

CDR3 protein: CASSLGGLGYGYTF. CDR3 in DNA: TGTGCCAGCAGCTTAGGAGGGCTTGGCTATGGCTACACCTTC. V usage is TRBV7-8 and J usage is TRBJ1-2; D gene uncertain. V was clipped by 1 base and J by 4 bases, with 10 bases between them. CDR3 length: 14 amino acids. The germline CDR1 and CDR2 sequences are SGHVS and FQNEAQ.

This chain connects TRBV27 to TRBJ1-6; no clear D. The CDR3 runs to 15 residues. Germline V gene lookup returns CDR1 MNHEY and CDR2 SMNVEV (reference sequence). Trimming pared 4 bases from V and 7 bases from J, leaving 14 bases between. The CDR3, as DNA: TGTGCCAGCAGTTCCACCCGGGGTCCGAATTCACCCCTCCACTTT. It specifies CASSSTRGPNSPLHF.

V and J are TRBV2 and TRBJ1-1; 7 bases map to TRBD1. The V segment lost 8 bases and the J segment 0 bases; nucleotides outside the gene matches: 3. The germline gives CDR1 SNHLY, CDR2 FYNNEI. The CDR3 contains 13 residues. The CDR3: CASGQEMNTEAFF. DNA of the CDR3: TGTGCCAGCGGACAGGAGATGAACACTGAAGCTTTCTTT.

This clone was picked up one time. This CDR3 is also generated by other DNA sequences in the sample. The CDR3 protein is CASRGQGAGEQYF. The CDR3 nucleotides are TGTGCCAGCAGGGGACAGGGGGCGGGCGAGCAGTACTTC. This chain connects TRBV2 to TRBJ2-7; 12 bases align to TRBD1. V lost 6 bases to trimming and J lost 6 bases; unmatched junction nucleotides: 3. This CDR3 is 13 amino acids long. The germline V gene encodes CDR1 SNHLY and CDR2 FYNNEI. The full variable domain, in which reference TRBV2 and TRBJ2-7 provide the parts outside the CDR3, is EPEVTQTPSHQVTQMGQEVILRCVPISNHLYFYWYRQILGQKVEFLVSFYNNEISEKSEIFDDQFSVERPDGSNFTLKIRSTKLEDSAMYFCASRGQGAGEQYFGPGTRLTVT.